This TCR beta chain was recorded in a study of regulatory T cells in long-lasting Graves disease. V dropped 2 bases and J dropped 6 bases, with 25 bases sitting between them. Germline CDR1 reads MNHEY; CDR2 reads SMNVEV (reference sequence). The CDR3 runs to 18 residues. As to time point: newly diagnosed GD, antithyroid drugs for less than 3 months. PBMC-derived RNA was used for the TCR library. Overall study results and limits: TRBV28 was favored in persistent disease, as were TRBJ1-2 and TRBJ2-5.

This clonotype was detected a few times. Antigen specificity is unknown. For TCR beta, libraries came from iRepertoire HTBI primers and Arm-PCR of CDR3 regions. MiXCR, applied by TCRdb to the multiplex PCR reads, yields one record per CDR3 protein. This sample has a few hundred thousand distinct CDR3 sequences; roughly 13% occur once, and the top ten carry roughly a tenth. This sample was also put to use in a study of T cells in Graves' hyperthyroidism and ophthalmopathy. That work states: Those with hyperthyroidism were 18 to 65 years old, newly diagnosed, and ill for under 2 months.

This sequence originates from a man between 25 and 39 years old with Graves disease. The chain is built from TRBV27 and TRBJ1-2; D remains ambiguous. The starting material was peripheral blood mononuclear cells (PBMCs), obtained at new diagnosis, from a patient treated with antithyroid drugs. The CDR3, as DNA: TGTGCCAGCAGTTTAGCCTACACAGATTCAAGATGGGATCATGGCTACACCTTC. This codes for CASSLAYTDSRWDHGYTF.